Only a few counts were recorded for the clone carrying this TCR beta chain. TCRdb fed the 5' RACE reads into MiXCR, producing one record per CDR3 protein. Seen here are around 300,000 distinct CDR3 sequences, roughly an eighth observed once, and the top ten hold about 20%. This CDR3 is built from 18 residues. Germline V gives CDR1 SGHRS, CDR2 YFSETQ. With 3 bases clipped from V and 2 bases from J, the junction kept 9 bases outside the gene matches. The record originates from a study of T-cell memory formation after mild COVID-19. The V and J genes are TRBV5-1 and TRBJ2-3; TRBD2 aligns across 13 bases. This TCR was sampled from a man between 18 and 35 years old who had mild COVID-19 (a few samples of this study predate the infection). Cell type and time point are not known. Sequencing was done on a sample of PBMCs or a T cell subset sorted from them (not recorded which). The CDR3 DNA follows: TGCGCCAGCAGCTCGCATGGACTAGCGGGGGATATCACAGATACGCAGTATTTT. Its protein is CASSSHGLAGDITDTQYF.